One and the same sample provided the 24 T cell receptor beta chains below, sequenced in a study of blood T cell repertoires in COVID-19. Sequencing was performed with immunoSEQ multiplex PCR; in TCRdb, only in-frame clones are kept and a portion is missing. This table holds some 150,000 clones, about 90% found once. The sample taken for sequencing was peripheral blood. The receptor set was obtained from a man aged 50-60 years with acute or convalescent COVID-19.

This CDR3 is CASSSRGLAGINTGELFF. The CDR3 bases are TGTGCCAGCAGCTCCAGGGGACTAGCGGGGATTAACACCGGGGAGCTGTTTTTT. The chain couples TRBV11-2 to TRBJ2-2; 13 bases are a match to TRBD2. This CDR3 comprises 18 residues. From germline, CDR1 is SGHAT and CDR2 FQNNGV. Losses at the gene ends were 4 bases for V and 2 bases for J; bases not matched to a gene: 7.

J is TRBJ1-6 and V is TRBV30; D remains ambiguous. V lost 2 bases, J lost 9 bases, and 17 bases lay in between. Germline CDR1 reads GTSNPN; CDR2 reads SVGIG (reference sequence). The CDR3 spans 15 residues. The CDR3 loop is CAWSRRAESGSPLHF. The CDR3 DNA sequence: TGTGCCTGGAGTAGGCGGGCAGAGAGCGGTTCACCCCTCCACTTT.

The J gene is TRBJ1-2, the V gene TRBV18; unclear D gene. Between the trimmed V and J ends, which lost 2 bases and 0 bases, there was a span of 10 bases. Germline-derived CDR1 and CDR2 are KGHSH and LQKENI. CDR3 length: 15 residues. Here the CDR3 reads CASSPAGISNYGYTF. The CDR3 DNA follows: TGTGCCAGCTCACCAGCGGGGATTTCTAACTATGGCTACACCTTC.

In this sample, this clone turned up once. V gene TRBV5-4 combines with J gene TRBJ1-2; D gene uncertain. Germline lookup yields CDR1 SGHNT and CDR2 YYREEE (reference sequence). Deletions cut 0 bases from V and 0 bases from J, with 6 bases between. The CDR3 is 14 amino acids. CDR3 region: CASSLEAANYGYTF. The DNA of the CDR3 is TGTGCCAGCAGCTTGGAGGCGGCTAACTATGGCTACACCTTC.

The CDR3 DNA follows: TGTGCCAGCTCACCGGGAGTAGCAGAGACCCAGTACTTC. Protein: CASSPGVAETQYF. The V call is TRBV18, the J call TRBJ2-5, with D maybe TRBD2 (5 bases). Germline V lookup: CDR1 KGHSH, CDR2 LQKENI. The length of the CDR3 is 13 residues. Trimming removed 3 bases at V and 4 bases at J, with 9 bases between.

The V gene is TRBV13, the J gene TRBJ2-7; weak D call: TRBD2 (6 bases). Between the trimmed V and J ends, which lost 5 bases and 6 bases, there was a span of 20 bases. Per germline, CDR1 PRHDT and CDR2 FYEKMQ (reference sequence). This CDR3 spans 15 amino acids. In DNA, the CDR3 is TGTGCCAGCAGCCCCCTTGGGGGGTTAGGCGGCGAGCAGTACTTC. This translates into CASSPLGGLGGEQYF.

The chain is built from TRBV30 and TRBJ2-7; D possibly corresponds to TRBD1 (6 bases). V was trimmed by 1 base and J by 12 bases, leaving 19 bases between them. Germline V lookup: CDR1 GTSNPN, CDR2 SVGIG (reference sequence). There are 13 residues in the CDR3. CDR3 protein: CAWSEAQGSPWYF. CDR3 in DNA: TGTGCCTGGAGTGAGGCCCAGGGGTCCCCATGGTACTTC.

The count of this clone is one. The V gene is TRBV28, the J gene TRBJ2-7; no reliable D call. Germline V gene lookup returns CDR1 MDHEN and CDR2 SYDVKM. This CDR3 contains 18 residues. V gave up 3 bases and J gave up 2 bases, with 23 bases separating them. The CDR3 protein is CASSFLGVANLHPYEQYV. The CDR3 nucleotides read TGTGCCAGCAGTTTTTTAGGAGTCGCTAATCTCCATCCCTACGAGCAGTACGTC.

This chain uses TRBV12-3 or TRBV12-4 with TRBJ1-4, with 8 bases that match TRBD1. The V gene end was trimmed by 6 bases and the J gene end by 5 bases; junction bases not matched to a gene: 2. The CDR3 is 13 residues long. CDR3: CASRGTGNEKLFF. As DNA, the CDR3 is TGTGCCAGCAGGGGGACAGGAAATGAAAAACTGTTTTTT.

This clone was picked up one time. V gene TRBV7-3 combines with J gene TRBJ2-4; possibly TRBD1 for D (5 bases). From germline, CDR1 is SGHTA and CDR2 FQGTGA. The CDR3 consists of 13 residues. Between the trimmed V and J ends, which lost 3 bases and 8 bases, there was a span of 11 bases. The CDR3 here is CASSFRGSDIQYF. CDR3 coding DNA: TGTGCCAGCAGCTTTAGGGGATCGGACATTCAGTACTTC.

The chain has TRBV6-5 and TRBJ1-3, with D perhaps matching TRBD1 (5 bases). Trimming shortened V by 3 bases and J by 2 bases, and 14 bases separated the two germline ends. Germline CDR1 and CDR2: MNHEY and SVGAGI. The CDR3 consists of 16 residues. The CDR3 reads CASSYDRQPPGNTIYF. DNA of the CDR3: TGTGCCAGCAGTTATGATCGACAGCCTCCTGGAAACACCATATATTTT.

The CDR3 is CASSETLAGGQETQYF. CDR3 in DNA: TGTGCCAGCAGTGAAACGCTAGCGGGAGGGCAAGAGACCCAGTACTTC. This sequence joins TRBV25-1 and TRBJ2-5; TRBD2 agrees at 12 bases. Trimming removed 2 bases from V and 2 bases from J; junction bases left unmatched: 3. Germline CDR1 and CDR2: MGHDK and SYGVNS. The CDR3 is 16 amino acids.

V is TRBV18 and J is TRBJ2-3; the match to TRBD1 covers 7 bases. The V gene's germline CDR1 is KGHSH and CDR2 LQKENI. This CDR3 region has 15 residues. J gave up 2 bases and V 5 bases, and 7 bases lay outside the gene matches. CDR3 sequence reads: CASSEGQVTTDTQYF. CDR3 nucleotide sequence: TGTGCCAGCTCAGAAGGACAGGTAACCACAGATACGCAGTATTTT.

The gene calls are TRBV11-2 and TRBJ2-1; possibly TRBD1 for D (5 bases). CDR3 length: 15 amino acids. Trimming removed 2 bases from V and 4 bases from J, with 12 bases in between. CDR1 is SGHAT, CDR2 FQNNGV, per germline. The chain's CDR3 is CASSLTPRGYNEQFF. The CDR3, as DNA: TGTGCCAGCAGCTTAACCCCTAGGGGATACAATGAGCAGTTCTTC.

This chain uses TRBV13 with TRBJ2-7, with 7 bases identical to TRBD1. The CDR3 totals 14 residues. The J segment lost 2 bases and the V segment lost 0 bases, leaving 1 base of the junction unmatched. Germline-derived CDR1 and CDR2 are PRHDT and FYEKMQ (reference sequence). For the CDR3, the DNA is TGTGCCAGCAGCTTAGGAGACAGGGCCTACGAGCAGTACTTC. It encodes CASSLGDRAYEQYF. Full variable domain (missing parts from reference TRBV13 and TRBJ2-7): AAGVIQSPRHLIKEKRETATLKCYPIPRHDTVYWYQQGPGQDPQFLISFYEKMQSDKGSIPDRFSAQQFSDYHSELNMSSLELGDSALYFCASSLGDRAYEQYFGPGTRLTVT.

In DNA form, the CDR3 reads TGTGCCAGCAGTTATGTCAGCGGGCAACAGACCCAGTACTTC. Translated, it gives CASSYVSGQQTQYF. The V and J genes are TRBV6-2 or TRBV6-3 and TRBJ2-5, with D possibly being TRBD2 (6 bases). Trimming removed 3 bases from V and 6 bases from J, with 14 bases in between. The CDR3 is made up of 14 amino acids. Germline assignment: CDR1 MNHEY and CDR2 SVGEGT.

This chain joins TRBV21-1 and TRBJ2-2; the D segment call TRBD2 is taken from the table without a DNA check. TRBV21-1 is deemed a pseudogene. The CDR3 is 14 amino acids. CDR3 residues: CASSKGGGYGELFF. Written as DNA, the CDR3 is TGTGCCAGCAGCAAGGGAGGGGGGTACGGGGAGCTGTTTTTT.

The V and J genes are TRBV3-1 (or the pseudogene TRBV3-2) and TRBJ1-6; perhaps TRBD1 as D (5 bases). The V and J ends lost 3 bases and 4 bases respectively, with 10 bases between them. The CDR3 has 15 amino acids. Germline V gene data show CDR1 as LGHDT and CDR2 as YNNKEL (reference sequence). This CDR3 is CASSQGGVYNSPLHF. The CDR3 nucleotides read TGTGCCAGCAGCCAGGGGGGGGTTTATAATTCACCCCTCCACTTT.

The chain joins TRBV19 to TRBJ2-5, with D unclear. The CDR3 is made up of 15 amino acids. Germline CDR1 and CDR2: LNHDA and SQIVND (reference sequence). Trimming pared 3 bases from V and 0 bases from J, leaving 11 bases between. The CDR3 region has the DNA TGTGCCAGTAGTATGACGGCGGTCCACCAAGAGACCCAGTACTTC. This codes for CASSMTAVHQETQYF.

The gene calls are TRBV14 and TRBJ2-2; 8 bases are a match to TRBD2. CDR1 is SGHDN and CDR2 is FVKESK in the germline V gene. V shed 4 bases, J shed 4 bases, and the junction held 29 bases outside the gene matches. The length of the CDR3 is 23 residues. The CDR3 spells CASSPRRWGRGTQSGSGTGELFF. CDR3 sequence (DNA): TGTGCCAGCAGCCCCCGAAGGTGGGGGCGTGGGACCCAGAGCGGGAGTGGCACCGGGGAGCTGTTTTTT.

V and J are TRBV19 and TRBJ1-5, with TRBD1 identical over 9 bases. Trimming removed 4 bases from V and 6 bases from J; junction bases left unmatched: 7. Germline V lookup: CDR1 LNHDA, CDR2 SQIVND (reference sequence). The CDR3 spans 15 residues. CDR3 nucleotides: TGTGCCAGTAGTACCCCGGGGACAGGGATTCAGCCCCAGCATTTT. Protein: CASSTPGTGIQPQHF.

This clone was picked up one time. The chain combines TRBV28 with TRBJ1-5; D unclear. The germline V gene has CDR1 MDHEN and CDR2 SYDVKM. V gave up 3 bases and J gave up 0 bases, with 15 bases separating them. This CDR3 contains 17 residues. This CDR3 reads CASSFSIPQTSNQPQHF. The CDR3 DNA reads TGTGCCAGCAGTTTTTCCATCCCACAGACTAGCAATCAGCCCCAGCATTTT.

Regarding this clone: Other DNA sequences of this sample code for an identical CDR3. The chain employs TRBV5-1 and TRBJ2-1; 8 bases fit TRBD1. Germline CDR1 SGHRS, CDR2 YFSETQ. V lost 4 bases to trimming and J lost 6 bases; unmatched junction nucleotides: 6. The CDR3 contains 14 residues. This chain's CDR3 is CASSPGQGGNEQFF. The CDR3 nucleotides read TGCGCCAGCAGCCCTGGACAGGGCGGCAATGAGCAGTTCTTC.

The V call is TRBV7-9, the J call TRBJ1-2, with D hard to call. The V end lost 2 bases, the J end lost 6 bases, and 13 bases lay between the germline ends. The CDR3 consists of 14 residues. Germline loops: CDR1 SEHNR, CDR2 FQNEAQ (reference sequence). CDR3 coding DNA: TGTGCCAGCAGCTTACGGCAGACGGAGGATGGCTACACCTTC. Protein product: CASSLRQTEDGYTF.